These 19 T cell receptor beta chains share one sample of origin, sequenced in a study of T-cell memory formation after mild COVID-19. MiXCR, run by TCRdb on the 5' RACE reads, gives a single entry per CDR3 protein. The sample has just over 400,000 distinct CDR3 sequences, about a quarter seen once. Sequencing was performed on PBMCs or a T cell subset sorted from them (not recorded which). The receptor set was obtained from an adult woman who had mild COVID-19 (a few samples of this study predate the infection). Cell type and time point are not known.

This chain uses TRBV5-5 with TRBJ2-5; TRBD1 agrees at 9 bases. CDR3 length: 16 residues. The germline V gene has CDR1 SGHKS and CDR2 YYEKEE (reference sequence). With 0 bases clipped from V and 2 bases from J, the junction kept 5 bases outside the gene matches. The CDR3 is CASSLVGGQGQETQYF. The CDR3 DNA reads as TGTGCCAGCAGCTTGGTCGGGGGACAGGGACAAGAGACCCAGTACTTC.

This clonotype was counted between two and nine times. The rearrangement links TRBV7-2 to TRBJ2-1, with TRBD1 as a possible D gene (6 bases). The CDR3 spans 16 residues. Looked up from germline, CDR1 is SGHTA and CDR2 is FQGNSA. Trimming removed 1 base at V and 2 bases at J, with 12 bases between. The DNA for the CDR3 is TGTGCCAGCAGCTTAGACAGGGTCCCCCCCTACAATGAGCAGTTCTTC. Amino acid sequence: CASSLDRVPPYNEQFF.

This clonotype has just a few counts. This chain joins TRBV5-5 and TRBJ2-2; possibly TRBD1 for D (5 bases). Trimming took off 4 bases at V and 4 bases at J, with 8 bases between the two ends. Germline CDR1 and CDR2: SGHKS and YYEKEE (reference sequence). The CDR3 has 13 residues. Here the CDR3 reads CASSIRVTGELFF. CDR3 sequence (DNA): TGTGCCAGCAGCATCAGGGTCACCGGGGAGCTGTTTTTT.

This clonotype has only a few counts. The CDR3 DNA is TGCAGTCTCCGTGGTTTCAACAATGAGCAGTTCTTC. This codes for CSLRGFNNEQFF. This chain connects TRBV20-1 to TRBJ2-1; the D is unclear. The CDR3 is 12 amino acids. V was clipped by 8 bases and J by 5 bases, with 13 bases between them. Per germline, CDR1 DFQATT and CDR2 SNEGSKA (reference sequence).

This clonotype appeared a few times. For the CDR3, the DNA is TGCGCCAGCAGCCAAGGAGTCTCCTATGGCTACACCTTC. It encodes CASSQGVSYGYTF. The chain has TRBV4-1 and TRBJ1-2, with D unresolved. The CDR3 extends over 13 amino acids. Germline values: CDR1 MGHRA, CDR2 YSYEKL. V was trimmed by 1 base and J by 4 bases, leaving 7 bases between them.

V usage is TRBV20-1 and J usage is TRBJ1-1, with D maybe TRBD1 (5 bases). Trimming pared 6 bases from V and 1 base from J, leaving 12 bases between. Germline CDR1 is DFQATT and CDR2 is SNEGSKA (reference sequence). The CDR3 spans 13 residues. This CDR3 reads CSAAGTANTEAFF. The CDR3 DNA reads TGCAGTGCGGCTGGGACGGCGAACACTGAAGCTTTCTTT.

This clonotype was found a few times. The chain is built from TRBV28 and TRBJ2-7; 10 bases align to TRBD1. The CDR3 runs 13 residues. Germline assignment: CDR1 MDHEN and CDR2 SYDVKM. The V segment lost 7 bases and the J segment 5 bases; nucleotides outside the gene matches: 5. CDR3: CASIGQGEDEQYF. The CDR3 region has the DNA TGTGCCAGCATCGGACAGGGGGAAGACGAGCAGTACTTC.

By share, this clonotype counts as medium-sized. The gene calls are TRBV2 and TRBJ2-5; 10 bases fit TRBD2. Looked up from germline, CDR1 is SNHLY and CDR2 is FYNNEI. The CDR3 covers 17 residues. Germline trimming cut 1 base from V and 7 bases from J; bases unmatched to any gene: 12. CDR3 loop: CASSEGPSGGPQWTQYF. DNA of the CDR3: TGTGCCAGCAGTGAAGGTCCTAGCGGGGGCCCTCAGTGGACCCAGTACTTC.

This clonotype was observed a few times. The V and J genes are TRBV20-1 and TRBJ1-1, with D possibly TRBD1 on 5 matching bases. This CDR3 comprises 16 residues. CDR1 and CDR2 (germline): DFQATT, SNEGSKA (reference sequence). V was trimmed by 1 base and J by 1 base, leaving 16 bases between them. Written as DNA, the CDR3 is TGCAGTGCTAGAGTAGGGTTCGGGGCGGGGAACACTGAAGCTTTCTTT. Its translation: CSARVGFGAGNTEAFF.

V is TRBV7-9 and J is TRBJ2-1; D is ambiguous. The CDR3 totals 12 residues. Germline V CDR1 and CDR2: SEHNR, FQNEAQ (reference sequence). Trimming removed 5 bases at V and 8 bases at J, with 10 bases between. CDR3 loop: CASSPTIHEQFF. In DNA form, the CDR3 reads TGTGCCAGCAGCCCTACCATCCATGAGCAGTTCTTC.

In its sample, this clonotype is medium-sized. The chain combines TRBV6-5 with TRBJ2-7, with 9 positions matching TRBD2. The CDR3 is 13 amino acids. Trimming took 7 bases from V and 2 from J; bases not matched to a gene: 3. Germline V gene sequence: CDR1 MNHEY, CDR2 SVGAGI. CDR3 loop: CASKLAGPYEQYF. DNA of the CDR3: TGTGCCAGCAAACTAGCGGGCCCCTACGAGCAGTACTTC.

V is TRBV20-1 and J is TRBJ1-6; D is unresolved. The V end was cut by 0 bases, the J end by 4 bases, with 13 bases between. CDR3 length equals 16 residues. The germline gives CDR1 DFQATT, CDR2 SNEGSKA (reference sequence). DNA of the CDR3: TGCAGTGCTAGAGATTGGCGTGTACAGTATAATTCACCCCTCCACTTT. Protein: CSARDWRVQYNSPLHF.

Points on this clonotype: The germline gene is not matched at one end of the junction; a read error may be the cause. V is TRBV2 and J is TRBJ2-7; 8 bases line up with TRBD1. The germline V gene has CDR1 SNHLY and CDR2 FYNNEI. This CDR3 has 13 residues. Here the CDR3 reads CARSGQGPYEQYF. The DNA for the CDR3 is TGTGCCCGCAGTGGACAGGGCCCTTACGAGCAGTACTTC.

The chain has TRBV20-1 and TRBJ1-5; D unclear. Germline CDR1 is DFQATT and CDR2 is SNEGSKA (reference sequence). V shed 2 bases and J shed 0 bases, with 11 bases lying between them. This CDR3 spans 15 amino acids. Here the CDR3 reads CSARKKGNSNQPQHF. The DNA for the CDR3 is TGCAGTGCTAGAAAGAAAGGGAATAGCAATCAGCCCCAGCATTTT.

The CDR3 here is CASAQPLDRETEAFF. The DNA of the CDR3 is TGTGCCAGCGCCCAGCCTCTAGACAGGGAAACTGAAGCTTTCTTT. The chain joins TRBV6-2 or TRBV6-3 to TRBJ1-1; 7 bases map to TRBD1. With V trimmed by 8 bases and J by 5 bases, 14 bases remained unmatched. Germline V gene lookup returns CDR1 MNHEY and CDR2 SVGEGT. The CDR3 runs to 15 residues.

The chain employs TRBV4-3 and TRBJ1-2; D is perhaps TRBD1 (5 bases). Germline V gene lookup returns CDR1 LGHNA and CDR2 YSLEER. The CDR3 has 14 residues. V lost 0 bases and J lost 4, with 9 bases in between. CDR3 sequence (DNA): TGCGCCAGCAGCCAAGAACCAGGGCCCTATGGCTACACCTTC. It yields the protein CASSQEPGPYGYTF.

The chain links TRBV30 to TRBJ2-7, with a tentative D call TRBD2 (5 bases). With 5 bases removed from V and 1 base from J, the gap between germline ends came to 18 bases. The CDR3 consists of 15 residues. From germline, CDR1 is GTSNPN and CDR2 SVGIG (reference sequence). DNA of the CDR3: TGTGCCTGGGGTGGGGTAGGAGGCAGTTCCTACGAGCAGTACTTC. Translation: CAWGGVGGSSYEQYF.

This clonotype was observed a few times. V usage is TRBV3-1 and J usage is TRBJ1-2; 7 positions match TRBD1. V was clipped by 3 bases and J by 8 bases; unmatched bases: 9. CDR3 length: 14 residues. Germline loops: CDR1 LGHDT, CDR2 YNNKEL (reference sequence). CDR3 DNA sequence: TGTGCCAGCAGCCAGGCAGGGGGGGTTGGCGGCTACACCTTC. It encodes CASSQAGGVGGYTF.

This clonotype was seen at least ten times. The J gene is TRBJ2-3, the V gene TRBV12-3 or TRBV12-4, with D unresolved. This CDR3 has 16 amino acids. Between the trimmed V and J ends, which lost 6 bases and 1 base, there was a span of 17 bases. CDR3 sequence: CASSQGRRIGTDTQYF. The CDR3 coding sequence is TGTGCCAGCAGCCAAGGAAGACGAATTGGCACAGATACGCAGTATTTT.